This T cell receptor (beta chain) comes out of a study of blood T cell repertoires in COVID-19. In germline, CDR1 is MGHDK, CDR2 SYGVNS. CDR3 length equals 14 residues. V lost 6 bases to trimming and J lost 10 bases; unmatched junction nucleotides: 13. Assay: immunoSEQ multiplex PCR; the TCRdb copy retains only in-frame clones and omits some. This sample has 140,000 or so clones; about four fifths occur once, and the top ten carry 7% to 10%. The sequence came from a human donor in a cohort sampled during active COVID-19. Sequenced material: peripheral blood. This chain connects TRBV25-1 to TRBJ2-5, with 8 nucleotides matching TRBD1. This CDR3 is CASSRDRYTGGQYF. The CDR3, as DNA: TGTGCCAGCAGCCGGGACAGGTACACCGGGGGCCAGTACTTC. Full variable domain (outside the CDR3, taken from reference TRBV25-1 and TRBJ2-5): EADIYQTPRYLVIGTGKKITLECSQTMGHDKMYWYQQDPGMELHLIHYSYGVNSTEKGDLSSESTVSRIRTEHFPLTLESARPSHTSQYLCASSRDRYTGGQYFGPGTRLLVL.